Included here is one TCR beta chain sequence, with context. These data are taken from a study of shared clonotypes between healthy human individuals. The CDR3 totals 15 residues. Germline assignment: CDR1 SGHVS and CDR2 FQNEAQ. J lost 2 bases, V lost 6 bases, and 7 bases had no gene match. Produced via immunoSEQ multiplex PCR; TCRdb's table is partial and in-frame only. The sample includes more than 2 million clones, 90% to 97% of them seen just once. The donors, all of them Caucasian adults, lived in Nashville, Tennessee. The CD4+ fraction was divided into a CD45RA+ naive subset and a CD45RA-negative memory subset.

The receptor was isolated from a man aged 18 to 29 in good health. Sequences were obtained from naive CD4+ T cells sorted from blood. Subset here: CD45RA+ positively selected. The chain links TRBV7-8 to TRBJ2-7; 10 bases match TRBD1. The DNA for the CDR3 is TGTGCCAGCAGGCAAGGGACAGGGGAGGCCTACGAGCAGTACTTC. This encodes CASRQGTGEAYEQYF.